The present T cell receptor beta chain was sequenced within a study of T-cell reconstitution after alpha-beta-depleted transplantation in children. The study, taken as a whole, reports: The high TCRbeta diversity at day 60 in some patients came from surviving recipient T cells and thymic progenitors. Several hundred expanded graft clones reportedly supplied alpha-beta T cells about two months after transplant. Among T cells one year after transplant, newly produced cells accounted for most counts and diversity.

A word on this clonotype: Its antigen is still unknown.

Preparation of the TCRbeta library was carried out with unique molecular identifiers. TCRdb reanalysed the PCR reads using MiXCR and keeps one entry per CDR3 protein. The sample holds about 490,000 distinct CDR3 sequences, over 9.5% seen once. The TCR sequence derives from a child aged 2-15 years with inherited bone marrow failure, due to receive a stem cell transplant. The source was PBMCs, collected before TCRalphabeta/CD19-depleted stem cell transplant.

CDR3: CASSSLDSNYGYTF. For the CDR3, the DNA is TGTGCCAGCAGTTCGTTGGACAGTAACTATGGCTACACCTTC. This chain joins TRBV27 and TRBJ1-2; D is perhaps TRBD1 (6 bases). With 4 bases removed from V and 1 base from J, the gap between germline ends came to 10 bases. The CDR3 has 14 residues. Germline values: CDR1 MNHEY, CDR2 SMNVEV (reference sequence).